This record covers a single T cell receptor (beta chain). Its antigen is unknown. It was with 60 Vbeta and 13 Jbeta primers that the PCR ran. The method was immunoSEQ multiplex PCR; TCRdb's version includes in-frame clones alone and lacks a portion of them. This table has around 190,000 clones, roughly 80% appearing once. There were likely unrecorded immune exposures, though donors were nominally healthy when sampled. The V end lost 5 bases, the J end lost 1 base, and 8 bases lay between the germline ends. CDR3 length equals 13 residues. The germline V gene encodes CDR1 LNHDA and CDR2 SQIVND (reference sequence). The data are from a study of cytomegalovirus exposure and HLA in healthy donors. At the level of the study: Out of approximately 400 genotyped donors, about 84% belonged to the Caucasian-associated ancestry cluster. Points from the study as a whole: Upon later analysis, HLA-associated TCR beta chains proved more clonally expanded than other, equally common chains. Fewer N-insertions (relative to the approximately 700-donor mean) were reportedly seen in an Asian-associated ancestry cluster in a later analysis.

This receptor was obtained from a woman in her twenties or thirties in good health and CMV-seronegative. The chain carries TRBV19 and TRBJ1-1; D not certain. Sequenced material: PBMCs. CDR3 protein: CASSPRQNTEAFF. CDR3 nucleotides: TGTGCCAGTAGTCCACGACAGAACACTGAAGCTTTCTTT.